Below are 10 T cell receptor beta chains sequenced from a single sample in a study of somatic mutations in cytotoxic T cells in rheumatoid arthritis. Libraries were prepared by immunoSEQ multiplex PCR; TCRdb keeps only in-frame clonotypes and omits some of them. The sample consists of 20,000 to 25,000 clones, roughly 74% of them appearing once. Material: CD8+ T cells sorted from blood. Every receptor here comes from an adult with rheumatoid arthritis.

The table lists this clone with a count of one. The J gene is TRBJ1-2, the V gene TRBV9, with TRBD1 matching 7 bases. J lost 6 bases, V lost 3 bases, and 5 bases had no gene match. CDR3 length: 13 residues. Per the germline V gene, CDR1 is SGDLS and CDR2 is YYNGEE. CDR3 in DNA: TGTGCCAGCAGCGGAGGGGGCCACCATGGCTACACCTTC. It translates to CASSGGGHHGYTF.

There are a few counts of this clone. The chain links TRBV4-3 to TRBJ1-1, with D possibly TRBD1 on 6 matching bases. The CDR3 runs 15 residues. Germline V gene sequence: CDR1 LGHNA, CDR2 YSLEER. Trimming took off 0 bases at V and 6 bases at J, with 14 bases between the two ends. CDR3 loop: CASSQDFRGRAEAFF. CDR3 nucleotides: TGCGCCAGCAGCCAAGATTTCAGGGGCAGGGCTGAAGCTTTCTTT.

This clone counts as medium-sized. The J gene is TRBJ1-1, the V gene TRBV21-1; TRBD1 was called by the table and not checked on the DNA. TRBV21-1 is a known pseudogene. The CDR3 has 16 residues. This CDR3 reads CASSKESGTGNTEAFF. The CDR3 coding sequence is TGTGCCAGCAGCAAAGAGTCGGGGACAGGGAACACTGAAGCTTTCTTT.

This chain links TRBV29-1 with TRBJ1-2; a weak D match, TRBD1 (5 bases). Germline V CDR1 and CDR2: SQVTM, ANQGSEA. This CDR3 contains 12 residues. The V and J ends lost 7 bases and 8 bases respectively, with 17 bases between them. CDR3 in DNA: TGCAGCGCTGGGGGGGGGAAGGGCGGCTACACCTTC. It translates to CSAGGGKGGYTF.

The chain has TRBV9 and TRBJ2-7, with D tentatively TRBD2 (6 bases). With 6 bases removed from V and 2 bases from J, the gap between germline ends came to 15 bases. This CDR3 has 14 amino acids. Germline assignment: CDR1 SGDLS and CDR2 YYNGEE. The CDR3 sequence is CASKRRDEAYEQYF. CDR3 DNA sequence: TGTGCCAGCAAACGGCGGGACGAAGCCTACGAGCAGTACTTC.

Notes on this clone: Mismatch with germline at one junction end may stem from a read error. The chain combines TRBV7-7 with TRBJ2-7, with D maybe TRBD1 (6 bases). Germline-derived CDR1 and CDR2 are SSHAT and FNYEAQ (reference sequence). The CDR3 runs 15 residues. CDR3 residues: CASSPDSSRANEQYF. DNA of the CDR3: TGTGCTAGCAGCCCGGACAGTTCGAGGGCCAACGAGCAGTACTTC.

This clone has just one count. This chain joins TRBV5-6 and TRBJ1-2; D is possibly TRBD1 (6 bases). The CDR3 sequence is 13 residues long. Germline CDR1 and CDR2: SGHDT and YYEEEE. Trimming shortened V by 7 bases and J by 14 bases, and 24 bases separated the two germline ends. CDR3: CASAKQGRRLWTF. The CDR3 region has the DNA TGTGCCAGCGCAAAGCAGGGGAGAAGGTTGTGGACCTTC.

The chain is built from TRBV19 and TRBJ2-6; D gene ambiguous. From germline, CDR1 is LNHDA and CDR2 SQIVND (reference sequence). The CDR3 is 15 amino acids. Deletions cut 0 bases from V and 0 bases from J, with 3 bases between. DNA of the CDR3: TGTGCCAGTAGTATAGAGGACTCTGGGGCCAACGTCCTGACTTTC. Its translation is CASSIEDSGANVLTF.

The chain uses TRBV30 and TRBJ1-2, with 8 bases fitting TRBD1. With 2 bases clipped from V and 0 bases from J, the junction kept 5 bases outside the gene matches. The CDR3 totals 15 residues. The germline CDR1 and CDR2 sequences are GTSNPN and SVGIG (reference sequence). CDR3 residues: CAWSYPTGANYGYTF. The CDR3 DNA reads TGTGCCTGGAGTTATCCGACAGGGGCTAACTATGGCTACACCTTC.

V gene TRBV21-1 combines with J gene TRBJ2-7. TRBV21-1 constitutes a pseudogene. The CDR3 totals 16 residues. As DNA, the CDR3 is TGTGCCAGCAGCAAAGAATTTGGGATTGGGCCCTACGAGCAGTACTTC. Its protein is CASSKEFGIGPYEQYF.